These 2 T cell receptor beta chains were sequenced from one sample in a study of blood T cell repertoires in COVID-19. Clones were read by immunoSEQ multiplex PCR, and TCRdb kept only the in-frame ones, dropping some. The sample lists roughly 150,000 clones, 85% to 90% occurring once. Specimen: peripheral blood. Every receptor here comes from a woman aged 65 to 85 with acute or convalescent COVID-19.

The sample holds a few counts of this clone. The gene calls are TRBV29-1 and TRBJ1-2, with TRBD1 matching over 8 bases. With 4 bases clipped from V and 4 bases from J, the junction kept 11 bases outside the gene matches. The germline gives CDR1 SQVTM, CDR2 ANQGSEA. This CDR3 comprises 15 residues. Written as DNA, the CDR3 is TGCAGCGTTGGCCAGGGGGCGCGATCAGGCTATGGCTACACCTTC. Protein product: CSVGQGARSGYGYTF.

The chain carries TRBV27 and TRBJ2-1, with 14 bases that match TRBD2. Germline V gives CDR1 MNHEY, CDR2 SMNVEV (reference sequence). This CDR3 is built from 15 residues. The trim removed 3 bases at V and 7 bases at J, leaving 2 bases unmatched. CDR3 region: CASSFRTSGRNEQFF. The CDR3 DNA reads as TGTGCCAGCAGTTTTCGGACTAGCGGGAGGAATGAGCAGTTCTTC.